The 31 T cell receptor beta chains below all came from one sample that was sequenced in a study of beta chain features in type 1 diabetes (dated by TCRdb to the late 2010s). Broad study findings and their caveats: In all four CD4+ subsets, TCRB CDR3 length was moderately but significantly shorter in type 1 diabetes patients.

Antigen specificity for these receptors is unknown. The library relied on the immunoSEQ multiplex PCR assay. All of the isolated RNA was reverse transcribed with the High Capacity cDNA Reverse Transcription Kit, so expressed TCRB transcripts were sequenced. Drawn from immuneACCESS, this table holds only the in-frame rearrangements with V and J called that TCRdb kept. Clones are partly lost; checked studies trace under half to an unresolved V gene and leave the rest unexplained. This sample holds roughly 700,000 clones; about an eighth were observed only once. Jointly, the top ten make up 0.022% of the sample. Source material: naive CD4+ T cells from blood. The intended sense of this specimen's cell subset or site label: true naive CD4+ T cells. The receptors come from a man aged 18-30 years with type 1 diabetes.

This clone turned up a few times. For the CDR3, the DNA is TGCAGCGTCGGGACAGGGGAGGTTTACGAGCAGTACTTC. It codes for CSVGTGEVYEQYF. This sequence joins TRBV29-1 and TRBJ2-7; 10 nucleotides match TRBD1. This CDR3 has 13 residues. V dropped 6 bases and J dropped 4; count of bases not matched to a gene: 6. The V gene's germline CDR1 is SQVTM and CDR2 ANQGSEA.

This clone came up a few times. The chain joins TRBV29-1 to TRBJ2-3; TRBD2 aligns across 8 bases. The CDR3 loop spans 11 amino acids. V gave up 7 bases and J gave up 5 bases; unmatched junction bases: 2. From germline, CDR1 is SQVTM and CDR2 ANQGSEA. CDR3 coding DNA: TGCAGCGCCGCGGGGGGAGATACGCAGTATTTT. It is translated as CSAAGGDTQYF.

This clone has more than one count but fewer than ten. This sequence joins TRBV30 and TRBJ2-3; possible D gene TRBD1, 5 bases. The V and J ends lost 0 bases and 0 bases respectively, with 7 bases between them. Germline CDR1 is GTSNPN and CDR2 is SVGIG (reference sequence). The CDR3 is 14 residues long. In DNA, the CDR3 is TGTGCCTGGAGTGTAGGGGCTAGCACAGATACGCAGTATTTT. The encoded protein is CAWSVGASTDTQYF.

This CDR3 is CATRPGQNYEQYF. The CDR3 DNA follows: TGTGCCACCAGACCGGGACAGAATTACGAGCAGTACTTC. V and J are TRBV10-3 and TRBJ2-7; 7 bases map to TRBD1. CDR3 length: 13 residues. Unmatched junction bases numbered 10, after V lost 10 bases and J lost 4 bases. Germline loops: CDR1 ENHRY, CDR2 SYGVKD.

The V gene is TRBV2, the J gene TRBJ2-7, with D possibly being TRBD1 (6 bases). Trimming removed 8 bases at V and 0 bases at J, with 14 bases between. CDR3 length: 14 amino acids. Germline-derived CDR1 and CDR2 are SNHLY and FYNNEI. CDR3 in DNA: TGTGCCAGCCGCAGGACAGCGAGCTCCTACGAGCAGTACTTC. This encodes CASRRTASSYEQYF.

This clone was detected only once. The chain combines TRBV2 with TRBJ2-7; tentative D call: TRBD1 (6 bases). The CDR3 extends over 13 amino acids. Germline V gene data show CDR1 as SNHLY and CDR2 as FYNNEI. Between the trimmed V and J ends, which lost 2 bases and 4 bases, there was a span of 9 bases. CDR3: CASSEQGRYEQYF. The DNA of the CDR3 is TGTGCCAGCAGTGAACAGGGGAGATACGAGCAGTACTTC.

V gene TRBV7-2 combines with J gene TRBJ2-2; 9 bases fit TRBD1. CDR1 and CDR2 from the germline V gene are SGHTA and FQGNSA. After removal of 3 bases from V and 3 bases from J, the junction contained 5 bases not matched to a gene. There are 16 residues in the CDR3. The CDR3 region has the DNA TGTGCCAGCAGCTTTACAGGGGGCTCTTACACCGGGGAGCTGTTTTTT. Its protein product is CASSFTGGSYTGELFF.

This clone has a handful of counts. The V gene is TRBV2, the J gene TRBJ1-2; the D is unclear. Deletions cut 3 bases from V and 8 bases from J, with 13 bases between. The CDR3 is 13 amino acids. Germline V gene lookup returns CDR1 SNHLY and CDR2 FYNNEI. CDR3 protein: CASSERVPVGYTF. The CDR3 DNA reads as TGTGCCAGCAGTGAGAGGGTCCCCGTGGGCTACACCTTC. Filled out from reference TRBV2 and TRBJ1-2, the complete variable domain reads EPEVTQTPSHQVTQMGQEVILRCVPISNHLYFYWYRQILGQKVEFLVSFYNNEISEKSEIFDDQFSVERPDGSNFTLKIRSTKLEDSAMYFCASSERVPVGYTFGSGTRLTVV.

The chain carries TRBV28 and TRBJ2-1, with D possibly called TRBD1 or TRBD2 (5 bases each). V was shortened by 4 bases and J by 10 bases, with 20 bases between the two germline ends. The CDR3 is 15 residues long. Germline CDR1 reads MDHEN; CDR2 reads SYDVKM. In nucleotides, the CDR3 is TGTGCCAGCAGTTCGGTCCGGGGACCGCACACGGAGCAGTTCTTC. This gives the protein CASSSVRGPHTEQFF.

This clone showed up just a few times. Different DNA sequences within this sample yield the same CDR3. The chain recombines TRBV9 with TRBJ2-3; the D is unclear. The CDR3 runs 12 residues. V lost 2 bases, J lost 2 bases, and 3 bases lay in between. Germline V gene lookup returns CDR1 SGDLS and CDR2 YYNGEE. The CDR3 DNA reads as TGTGCCAGCAGCGTCGACACAGATACGCAGTATTTT. Translated: CASSVDTDTQYF.

CDR3 protein: CASSGQGFYEQYF. CDR3 nucleotides: TGTGCCAGCTCCGGACAGGGATTCTACGAGCAGTACTTC. The chain is built from TRBV18 and TRBJ2-7, with TRBD1 matching over 8 bases. The CDR3 has 13 amino acids. The V gene's germline CDR1 is KGHSH and CDR2 LQKENI. Germline trimming cut 6 bases from V and 3 bases from J; bases unmatched to any gene: 4.

CDR3 sequence reads: CASSPGPGQPQHF. CDR3 sequence (DNA): TGCGCCAGCAGCCCCGGACCCGGACAGCCCCAGCATTTT. This chain links TRBV5-1 with TRBJ1-5; D not resolved. The length of the CDR3 is 13 residues. Germline V lookup: CDR1 SGHRS, CDR2 YFSETQ. V was trimmed by 4 bases and J by 7 bases, leaving 12 bases between them.

The gene calls are TRBV30 and TRBJ1-2; D remains ambiguous. Germline CDR1 and CDR2: GTSNPN and SVGIG (reference sequence). There are 13 residues in the CDR3. Trimming left V 0 bases short and J 2 bases short, with 7 bases between. This chain's CDR3 is CAWSVMENYGYTF. CDR3 sequence (DNA): TGTGCCTGGAGTGTAATGGAGAACTATGGCTACACCTTC.

This chain joins TRBV11-2 and TRBJ2-7; D perhaps matches TRBD2 (6 bases). The CDR3 loop spans 15 amino acids. The V gene lost 1 base and the J gene lost 2 bases, with 12 bases spanning the gap. CDR1 is SGHAT, CDR2 FQNNGV, per germline. In DNA, the CDR3 is TGTGCCAGCAGCTTAGCTTCGGGAGACGCCTACGAGCAGTACTTC. Translation: CASSLASGDAYEQYF.

The chain couples TRBV7-9 to TRBJ1-4; D remains ambiguous. The CDR3 runs to 13 residues. V was clipped by 3 bases and J by 3 bases, with 5 bases between them. Per the germline V gene, CDR1 is SEHNR and CDR2 is FQNEAQ (reference sequence). CDR3 sequence: CASSFLANEKLFF. The CDR3 DNA follows: TGTGCCAGCAGCTTCCTTGCTAATGAAAAACTGTTTTTT. The full variable domain, in which reference TRBV7-9 and TRBJ1-4 provide the parts outside the CDR3, is DTGVSQNPRHKITKRGQNVTFRCDPISEHNRLYWYRQTLGQGPEFLTYFQNEAQLEKSRLLSDRFSAERPKGSFSTLEIQRTEQGDSAMYLCASSFLANEKLFFGSGTQLSVL.

The V and J genes are TRBV28 and TRBJ2-3; 7 nucleotides line up with TRBD2. Trimming at V came to 3 bases and at J to 3 bases, leaving 3 bases not matched to a gene. CDR3 length equals 14 residues. Germline CDR1 and CDR2: MDHEN and SYDVKM. CDR3 sequence (DNA): TGTGCCAGCAGTTTGGGAGGGGTAACAGATACGCAGTATTTT. Encoded protein: CASSLGGVTDTQYF. Full variable domain (missing parts from reference TRBV28 and TRBJ2-3): DVKVTQSSRYLVKRTGEKVFLECVQDMDHENMFWYRQDPGLGLRLIYFSYDVKMKEKGDIPEGYSVSREKKERFSLILESASTNQTSMYLCASSLGGVTDTQYFGPGTRLTVL.

This clone was observed a handful of times. The chain uses TRBV7-2 and TRBJ2-3; D call uncertain. The CDR3 totals 12 residues. The germline CDR1 and CDR2 sequences are SGHTA and FQGNSA. Trimming cost V 6 bases and J 2 bases, with 6 bases left between them. The CDR3 protein is CASSHYTDTQYF. Here the CDR3 DNA reads TGTGCCAGCAGTCACTACACAGATACGCAGTATTTT. Variable domain in full (rest from reference TRBV7-2 and TRBJ2-3): GAGVSQSPSNKVTEKGKDVELRCDPISGHTALYWYRQSLGQGLEFLIYFQGNSAPDKSGLPSDRFSAERTGGSVSTLTIQRTQQEDSAVYLCASSHYTDTQYFGPGTRLTVL.

The J gene is TRBJ2-7, the V gene TRBV7-3; no definite D call. V lost 2 bases and J lost 2, with 13 bases in between. Per germline, CDR1 SGHTA and CDR2 FQGTGA. The CDR3 length is 15 residues. The CDR3 nucleotides read TGTGCCAGCAGCTTACGGGCAGGATCCACCTACGAGCAGTACTTC. It specifies CASSLRAGSTYEQYF.

The genes are TRBV19 and TRBJ2-3, with D unresolved. The CDR3 length is 12 residues. CDR1 LNHDA and CDR2 SQIVND come from the germline V gene (reference sequence). Trimming stripped 4 bases from V and 2 bases from J, with 4 bases between. This CDR3 is CASSTVTDTQYF. Written as DNA, the CDR3 is TGTGCCAGTAGTACAGTCACAGATACGCAGTATTTT.

The rearrangement links TRBV30 to TRBJ1-1; no definite D call. The ends were cut back, 3 bases at V and 0 bases at J, with 8 bases in the middle. Germline V lookup: CDR1 GTSNPN, CDR2 SVGIG (reference sequence). The CDR3 is 13 residues long. CDR3 coding DNA: TGTGCCTGGAGGGCCAATGTGAACACTGAAGCTTTCTTT. Translating it yields CAWRANVNTEAFF.

The chain has TRBV28 and TRBJ1-1; TRBD1 might be the D (6 bases). Between the trimmed V and J ends, which lost 8 bases and 2 bases, there was a span of 12 bases. CDR1 MDHEN and CDR2 SYDVKM come from the germline V gene. The CDR3 contains 13 residues. The CDR3 spells CASGAGDNTEAFF. The CDR3 DNA is TGTGCCAGCGGGGCAGGGGATAACACTGAAGCTTTCTTT.

This clone was observed a few times. The V gene is TRBV4-1, the J gene TRBJ1-6, with 10 bases identical to TRBD1. Unmatched junction bases numbered 3, after V lost 1 base and J lost 9 bases. In germline, CDR1 is MGHRA, CDR2 YSYEKL. CDR3 length equals 15 residues. The CDR3 reads CASSQVGQGFSPLHF. In DNA form, the CDR3 reads TGCGCCAGCAGCCAAGTGGGACAGGGGTTTTCACCCCTCCACTTT.

This clone came up a few times. This rearrangement joins TRBV7-2 to TRBJ1-5, with 7 nucleotides matching TRBD1. V shed 5 bases and J 5 bases; nucleotides not matched to a gene: 6. The CDR3 runs 14 residues. Germline CDR1 is SGHTA and CDR2 is FQGNSA. The CDR3 DNA sequence: TGTGCCAGCAGCGCAACAGGGGCCTATCAGCCCCAGCATTTT. This codes for CASSATGAYQPQHF. The variable domain in full, completed from reference TRBV7-2 and TRBJ1-5, reads GAGVSQSPSNKVTEKGKDVELRCDPISGHTALYWYRQSLGQGLEFLIYFQGNSAPDKSGLPSDRFSAERTGGSVSTLTIQRTQQEDSAVYLCASSATGAYQPQHFGDGTRLSIL.

The chain employs TRBV29-1 and TRBJ2-1, with D perhaps being TRBD1 or TRBD2 (5 bases each). V lost 7 bases and J lost 3, with 10 bases in between. This CDR3 has 12 residues. Germline CDR1 reads SQVTM; CDR2 reads ANQGSEA. Here the CDR3 DNA reads TGCAGCGGCGGTGGGGGCTACAATGAGCAGTTCTTC. Translated, it gives CSGGGGYNEQFF.

CDR3 protein: CASSLGGTSSYNEQFF. CDR3 nucleotide sequence: TGTGCCAGCAGCTTAGGAGGGACTAGCTCCTACAATGAGCAGTTCTTC. The genes are TRBV11-2 and TRBJ2-1, with TRBD2 matching 8 bases. Germline V gene sequence: CDR1 SGHAT, CDR2 FQNNGV. CDR3 length: 16 residues. V was clipped by 1 base and J by 0 bases; unmatched bases: 2.

This chain connects TRBV11-1 to TRBJ1-1, with D possibly TRBD1 on 5 matching bases. Trimming took off 3 bases at V and 8 bases at J, with 13 bases between the two ends. The length of the CDR3 is 13 residues. Germline lookup yields CDR1 SGHAT and CDR2 FQDESV (reference sequence). CDR3 sequence reads: CASSFFEGPEAFF. DNA of the CDR3: TGTGCCAGCAGCTTTTTCGAGGGGCCAGAAGCTTTCTTT.

The chain recombines TRBV28 with TRBJ1-2; no firm D call. Germline-derived CDR1 and CDR2 are MDHEN and SYDVKM. The V end lost 1 base, the J end lost 1 base, and 7 bases lay between the germline ends. The CDR3 covers 14 residues. The CDR3 nucleotides read TGTGCCAGCAGTTTATTCGGCCGTAACTATGGCTACACCTTC. Its protein is CASSLFGRNYGYTF.

The genes are TRBV6-6 and TRBJ1-4, with a tentative D call TRBD1 (5 bases). Germline CDR1 MNHNY, CDR2 SVGAGI (reference sequence). This CDR3 is built from 16 residues. V shed 2 bases and J shed 4 bases, with 14 bases lying between them. The CDR3 loop is CASSYTGRSGNEKLFF. CDR3 bases: TGTGCCAGCAGTTACACGGGACGGAGCGGTAATGAAAAACTGTTTTTT.

This clone was detected a few times. The V call is TRBV10-3, the J call TRBJ2-7; no clear D. The CDR3 contains 15 residues. V dropped 2 bases and J dropped 3 bases, with 14 bases sitting between them. Germline CDR1 is ENHRY and CDR2 is SYGVKD. The CDR3 here is CAISESDGQNYEQYF. In nucleotides, the CDR3 is TGTGCCATCAGTGAGAGTGATGGTCAGAACTACGAGCAGTACTTC.

Turning to this clone: The identical CDR3 is also encoded by other nucleotide sequences in the sample. V and J are TRBV7-2 and TRBJ1-5; TRBD1 aligns across 7 bases. The germline gives CDR1 SGHTA, CDR2 FQGNSA. The CDR3 contains 15 residues. V shed 3 bases, J shed 0 bases, and the junction held 2 bases outside the gene matches. The CDR3 loop reads CASSLGQYSNQPQHF. The CDR3 DNA follows: TGTGCCAGCAGCTTGGGACAGTATAGCAATCAGCCCCAGCATTTT.

The chain uses TRBV18 and TRBJ2-5; D might be TRBD2 (5 bases). Germline lookup yields CDR1 KGHSH and CDR2 LQKENI. The CDR3 is made up of 17 amino acids. With 3 bases removed from V and 5 bases from J, the gap between germline ends came to 22 bases. The CDR3 here is CASSPGAGSALQETQYF. The CDR3 region has the DNA TGTGCCAGCTCACCCGGCGCGGGCTCGGCGTTGCAGGAGACCCAGTACTTC. The variable domain in full, completed from reference TRBV18 and TRBJ2-5, reads NAGVMQNPRHLVRRRGQEARLRCSPMKGHSHVYWYRQLPEEGLKFMVYLQKENIIDESGMPKERFSAEFPKEGPSILRIQQVVRGDSAAYFCASSPGAGSALQETQYFGPGTRLLVL.